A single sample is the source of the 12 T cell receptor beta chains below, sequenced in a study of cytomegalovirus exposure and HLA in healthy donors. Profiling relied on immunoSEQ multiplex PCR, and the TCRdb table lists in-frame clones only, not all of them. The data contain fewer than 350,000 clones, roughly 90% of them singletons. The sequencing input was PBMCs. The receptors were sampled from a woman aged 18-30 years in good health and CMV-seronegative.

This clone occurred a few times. The CDR3: CASRKPGQHYGYTF. The CDR3 DNA reads TGTGCCAGCAGAAAACCGGGACAGCATTATGGCTACACCTTC. This rearrangement joins TRBV28 to TRBJ1-2; 7 bases align to TRBD1. V dropped 6 bases and J dropped 5; count of bases not matched to a gene: 9. This CDR3 has 14 amino acids. CDR1 and CDR2 (germline): MDHEN, SYDVKM.

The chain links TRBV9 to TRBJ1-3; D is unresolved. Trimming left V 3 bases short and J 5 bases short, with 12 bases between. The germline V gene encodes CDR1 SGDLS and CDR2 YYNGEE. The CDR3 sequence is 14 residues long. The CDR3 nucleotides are TGTGCCAGCAGCGAGAACCTAGGTAGAAACACCATATATTTT. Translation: CASSENLGRNTIYF.

The CDR3 nucleotides read TGTGCCAGCACAAACAGGGGGTATCAAGAGACCCAGTACTTC. It codes for CASTNRGYQETQYF. V usage is TRBV6-5 and J usage is TRBJ2-5; the match to TRBD1 covers 8 bases. V shed 7 bases, J shed 2 bases, and the junction held 6 bases outside the gene matches. Germline loops: CDR1 MNHEY, CDR2 SVGAGI. The CDR3 totals 14 residues.

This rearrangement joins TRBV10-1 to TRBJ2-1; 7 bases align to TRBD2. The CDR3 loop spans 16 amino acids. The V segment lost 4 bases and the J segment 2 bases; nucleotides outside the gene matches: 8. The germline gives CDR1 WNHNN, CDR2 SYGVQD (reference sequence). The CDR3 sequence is CASSGQLAPAYNEQFF. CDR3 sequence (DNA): TGCGCCAGCAGTGGCCAACTAGCGCCAGCCTACAATGAGCAGTTCTTC.

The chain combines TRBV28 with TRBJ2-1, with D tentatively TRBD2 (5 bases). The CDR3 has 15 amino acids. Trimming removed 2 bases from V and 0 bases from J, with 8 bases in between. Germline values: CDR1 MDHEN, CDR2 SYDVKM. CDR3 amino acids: CASSLDGGSYNEQFF. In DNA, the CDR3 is TGTGCCAGCAGTTTAGATGGAGGCTCCTACAATGAGCAGTTCTTC.

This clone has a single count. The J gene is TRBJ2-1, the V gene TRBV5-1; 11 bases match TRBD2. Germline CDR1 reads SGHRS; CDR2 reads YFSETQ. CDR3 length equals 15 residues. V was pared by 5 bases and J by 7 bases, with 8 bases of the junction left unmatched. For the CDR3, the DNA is TGCGCCAGCAGGGAGGGGGCTAGCGGGAGGAATGAGCAGTTCTTC. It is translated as CASREGASGRNEQFF.

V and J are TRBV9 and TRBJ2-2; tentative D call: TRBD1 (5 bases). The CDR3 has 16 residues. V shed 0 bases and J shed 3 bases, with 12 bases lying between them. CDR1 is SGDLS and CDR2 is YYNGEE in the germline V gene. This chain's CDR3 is CASSVAPQADTGELFF. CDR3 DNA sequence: TGTGCCAGCAGCGTAGCTCCACAGGCTGACACCGGGGAGCTGTTTTTT.

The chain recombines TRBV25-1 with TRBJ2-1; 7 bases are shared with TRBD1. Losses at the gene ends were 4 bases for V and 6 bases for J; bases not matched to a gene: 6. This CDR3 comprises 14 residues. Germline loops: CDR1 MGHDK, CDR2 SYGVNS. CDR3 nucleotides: TGTGCCAGCAGTGGGGCGGCAGGGGGCAATGAGCAGTTCTTC. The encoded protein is CASSGAAGGNEQFF.

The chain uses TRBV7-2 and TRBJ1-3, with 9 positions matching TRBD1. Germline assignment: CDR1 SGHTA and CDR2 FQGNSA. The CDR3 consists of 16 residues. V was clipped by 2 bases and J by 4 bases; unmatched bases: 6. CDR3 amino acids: CASSLREQGAGNTIYF. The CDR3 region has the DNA TGTGCCAGCAGCTTAAGGGAACAGGGGGCGGGAAACACCATATATTTT.

In DNA form, the CDR3 reads TGTGCCAGCAGTGTGGGACTAGCGTACAATGAGCAGTTCTTC. Its protein product is CASSVGLAYNEQFF. The chain combines TRBV2 with TRBJ2-1, with 10 nucleotides matching TRBD2. This CDR3 has 14 amino acids. Germline V CDR1 and CDR2: SNHLY, FYNNEI. Unmatched junction bases numbered 1, after V lost 4 bases and J lost 4 bases.

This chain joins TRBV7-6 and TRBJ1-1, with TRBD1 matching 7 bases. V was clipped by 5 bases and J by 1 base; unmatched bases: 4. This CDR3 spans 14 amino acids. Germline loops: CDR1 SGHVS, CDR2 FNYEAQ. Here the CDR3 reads CASSPGTANTEAFF. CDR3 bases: TGTGCCAGCAGCCCCGGGACAGCGAACACTGAAGCTTTCTTT.

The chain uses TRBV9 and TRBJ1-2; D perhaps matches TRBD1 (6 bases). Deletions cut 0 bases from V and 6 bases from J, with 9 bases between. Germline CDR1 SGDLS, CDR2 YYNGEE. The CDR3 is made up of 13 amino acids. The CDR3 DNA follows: TGTGCCAGCAGCGTAGGGTCAGGGGATGGCTACACCTTC. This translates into CASSVGSGDGYTF.